A selection of T cell receptor beta chains follows, all from one sample in a study of T-cell reconstitution after alpha-beta-depleted transplantation in children. TCRdb processed the PCR reads anew with MiXCR; each CDR3 protein has one entry. The data show 600,000 to 700,000 distinct CDR3 sequences, with about 15% seen just once and approximately 1.1% held by the top ten. The specimen comprised PBMCs from the stem cell graft donor, sampled from the stem cell graft. Receptors originate from a human donor who donated a stem cell graft to a child with acute myeloid leukemia. The CDR3 runs from the conserved cysteine through the conserved F or W. D genes are given only for firm matches. A row's size may be missing; if present it is once, few, many or a size class.

CATTWQGGLGYTF TGTGCCACCACGTGGCAGGGCGGATTAGGCTACACCTTC TRBV28 few . TRBJ1-2 13
CSARPEQVADYASGANVLTF TGCAGTGCTAGACCCGAGCAGGTGGCAGACTATGCCTCTGGGGCCAACGTCCTGACTTTC TRBV20-1 . . TRBJ2-6 20
CASSQYGGTGETQYF TGTGCCAGCAGTCAGTATGGGGGAACGGGAGAGACCCAGTACTTC TRBV6-1 many . TRBJ2-5 15
CASAGAGSYNEQFF TGTGCCAGCGCCGGAGCAGGCTCCTACAATGAGCAGTTCTTC TRBV6-1 few . TRBJ2-1 14
CASSVTGIQPQHF TGTGCCAGCAGCGTGACAGGGATTCAGCCCCAGCATTTT TRBV6-1 many TRBD1 TRBJ1-5 13
CASSPVGVVQFF TGTGCCAGCAGCCCGGTTGGGGTCGTCCAGTTCTTC TRBV5-5 few . TRBJ2-1 12
CASSLVDRETGELFF TGCGCCAGCAGCTTGGTGGACAGGGAAACCGGGGAGCTGTTTTTT TRBV5-1 few TRBD1 TRBJ2-2 15
CSTEAGGVDTQYF TGCAGCACGGAAGCGGGGGGTGTCGATACGCAGTATTTT TRBV29-1 many TRBD2 TRBJ2-3 13
CAISTLWTGGESSTDTQYF TGTGCCATCAGTACTCTCTGGACAGGGGGTGAATCAAGCACAGATACGCAGTATTTT TRBV10-3 . TRBD1 TRBJ2-3 19
CASSSETGRGRELFF TGCGCCAGCAGCTCGGAGACAGGCAGGGGCCGGGAGCTGTTTTTT TRBV5-1 . . TRBJ2-2 15
CASSAGPGRGEYGYTF TGTGCCAGCAGTGCGGGACCGGGACGGGGGGAGTATGGCTACACCTTC TRBV25-1 . . TRBJ1-2 16
CASSKPSGLNEQFF TGTGCCAGCAGTAAACCTAGCGGGCTAAATGAGCAGTTCTTC TRBV6-2/TRBV6-3 . TRBD2 TRBJ2-1 14
CSASTFAGFGLNTEAFF TGCAGTGCTAGTACCTTTGCAGGGTTTGGCTTGAACACTGAAGCTTTCTTT TRBV20-1 few . TRBJ1-1 17
CASSFSKPQHF TGTGCCAGCAGTTTTAGCAAGCCCCAGCATTTT TRBV12-3/TRBV12-4 . . TRBJ1-5 11
CASKDGQGDYYEQYF TGTGCCAGCAAGGACGGACAGGGCGATTACTACGAGCAGTACTTC TRBV25-1 few TRBD1 TRBJ2-7 15
CSARGRRSEPSVLSPLHF TGCAGTGCTAGGGGACGGCGAAGCGAACCAAGCGTTTTGTCACCCCTCCACTTT TRBV20-1 . . TRBJ1-6 18
CSATSGRAPYEQYF TGCAGTGCCACATCGGGAAGGGCCCCCTACGAGCAGTACTTC TRBV20-1 many . TRBJ2-7 14
CASSERGQGAYEQYF TGTGCCAGCAGCGAGAGAGGACAGGGAGCCTACGAGCAGTACTTC TRBV11-1 . TRBD1 TRBJ2-7 15
CASSQPGSDYGYTF TGCGCCAGCAGCCAACCAGGGAGCGACTATGGCTACACCTTC TRBV4-1 many . TRBJ1-2 14
CASSLEAGRGEAFF TGCGCCAGCAGCTTGGAGGCCGGTAGGGGAGAAGCTTTCTTT TRBV5-1 . . TRBJ1-1 14
CASSRGQTISQETQYF TGCGCCAGCAGCCGGGGACAGACAATTTCTCAAGAGACCCAGTACTTC TRBV4-1 . TRBD1 TRBJ2-5 16
CATTGGREQFF TGTGCCACTACGGGGGGTAGAGAGCAGTTCTTC TRBV10-3 few TRBD2 TRBJ2-1 11
CASSKVGEVVETQYF TGTGCCAGCAGCAAAGTTGGTGAGGTCGTAGAGACCCAGTACTTC TRBV21-1 few . TRBJ2-5 15
CSARDLWIRETQYF TGCAGTGCTAGAGATCTCTGGATACGGGAGACCCAGTACTTC TRBV20-1 many . TRBJ2-5 14
CASSLTGGAEAFF TGTGCCAGCAGCCTCACAGGGGGAGCTGAAGCTTTCTTT TRBV6-1 few TRBD1 TRBJ1-1 13
CASSIDGFLNTEAFF TGTGCCAGCTCAATCGACGGGTTCTTGAACACTGAAGCTTTCTTT TRBV18 . . TRBJ1-1 15
CSVAPLLVQETQYF TGCAGCGTTGCACCCTTGCTAGTTCAAGAGACCCAGTACTTC TRBV29-1 many . TRBJ2-5 14
CSVVPGEAWQFF TGCAGCGTCGTTCCAGGGGAAGCTTGGCAGTTCTTC TRBV29-1 many . TRBJ2-1 12
CASSPATDRNYGYTF TGTGCCAGCAGCCCGGCTACAGACAGGAACTATGGCTACACCTTC TRBV7-2 many . TRBJ1-2 15
CSARGPGYEQYF TGCAGTGCTAGAGGGCCGGGCTACGAGCAGTACTTC TRBV20-1 many . TRBJ2-7 12
CASSLEARGPKNIQYF TGTGCCAGCAGCTTGGAAGCGCGGGGGCCCAAAAACATTCAGTACTTC TRBV5-6 few . TRBJ2-4 16
CASSIHTGVNTEAFF TGTGCCAGCAGCATTCATACAGGGGTGAACACTGAAGCTTTCTTT TRBV7-2 few TRBD1 TRBJ1-1 15
CASSPSAGSPGELFF TGTGCCAGCAGCCCCTCGGCAGGGTCCCCCGGGGAGCTGTTTTTT TRBV7-2 . . TRBJ2-2 15
CATSASSGGGNEQFF TGTGCCACCAGTGCCTCTAGCGGGGGAGGGAATGAGCAGTTCTTC TRBV24-1 . TRBD2 TRBJ2-1 15
CASSQAHGRDEAFF TGCGCCAGCAGCCAAGCTCATGGGAGAGATGAAGCTTTCTTT TRBV4-3 . . TRBJ1-1 14
CSVTGDTYEQYF TGCAGTGTGACAGGGGACACCTACGAGCAGTACTTC TRBV20-1 many TRBD1 TRBJ2-7 12
CATSGTGDTEAFF TGTGCCACCAGCGGGACAGGAGACACTGAAGCTTTCTTT TRBV24-1 many TRBD1 TRBJ1-1 13
CASSLADSYGYTF TGTGCCAGCAGCTTAGCAGACAGTTATGGCTACACCTTC TRBV7-9 . . TRBJ1-2 13
CSVGGWDTGELFF TGCAGCGTTGGGGGTTGGGACACCGGGGAGCTGTTTTTT TRBV29-1 many . TRBJ2-2 13
CASSPGGSETQYF TGCGCCAGCAGCCCTGGGGGTTCGGAGACCCAGTACTTC TRBV5-1 once . TRBJ2-5 13
CSARGDREAYNSPLHF TGCAGTGCACGAGGGGACAGGGAAGCCTATAATTCACCCCTCCACTTT TRBV20-1 many TRBD1 TRBJ1-6 16
CASSTVFF TGTGCCAGCAGTACGGTGTTCTTT TRBV6-1 few . TRBJ1-1 8
CASSLAGSEAFF TGTGCCAGCAGCTTAGCAGGATCTGAAGCTTTCTTT TRBV5-1 many . TRBJ1-1 12
CASSSGQGAGNEQFF TGTGCCAGCAGTTCGGGACAGGGGGCGGGCAATGAGCAGTTCTTC TRBV12-3/TRBV12-4 few TRBD1 TRBJ2-1 15
CSATIGGVYDTQYF TGCAGTGCTACAATCGGGGGGGTGTATGATACGCAGTATTTT TRBV20-1 many TRBD2 TRBJ2-3 14